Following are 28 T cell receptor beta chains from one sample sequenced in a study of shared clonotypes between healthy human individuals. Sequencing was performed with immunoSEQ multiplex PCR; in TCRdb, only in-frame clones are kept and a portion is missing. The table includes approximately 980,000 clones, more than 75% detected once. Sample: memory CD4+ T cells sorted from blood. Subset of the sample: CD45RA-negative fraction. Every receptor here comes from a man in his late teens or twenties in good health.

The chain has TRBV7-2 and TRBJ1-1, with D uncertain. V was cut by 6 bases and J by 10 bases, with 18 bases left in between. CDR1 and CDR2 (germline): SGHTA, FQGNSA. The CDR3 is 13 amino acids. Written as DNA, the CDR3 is TGTGCCAGCAGTCTCATTTTCGGAGATGGAGCTTTCTTT. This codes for CASSLIFGDGAFF.

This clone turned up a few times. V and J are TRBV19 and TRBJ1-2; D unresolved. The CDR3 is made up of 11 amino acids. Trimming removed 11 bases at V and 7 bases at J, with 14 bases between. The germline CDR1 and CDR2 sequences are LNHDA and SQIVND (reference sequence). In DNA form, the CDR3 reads TGTGCCTCGACGGAGGGAGGTGGCTACACCTTC. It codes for CASTEGGGYTF.

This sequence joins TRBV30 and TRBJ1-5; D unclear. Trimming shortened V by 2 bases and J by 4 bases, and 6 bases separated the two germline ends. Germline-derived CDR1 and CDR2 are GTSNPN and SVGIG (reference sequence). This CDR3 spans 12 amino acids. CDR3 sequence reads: CAWSYSNQPQHF. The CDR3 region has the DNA TGTGCCTGGAGTTACAGTAATCAGCCCCAGCATTTT.

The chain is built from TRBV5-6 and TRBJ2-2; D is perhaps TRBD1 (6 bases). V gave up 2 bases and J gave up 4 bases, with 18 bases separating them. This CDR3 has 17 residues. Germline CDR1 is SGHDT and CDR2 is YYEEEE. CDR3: CASSFFTTGRSTGELFF. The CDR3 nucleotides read TGTGCCAGCAGCTTCTTTACGACAGGCAGGAGCACCGGGGAGCTGTTTTTT.

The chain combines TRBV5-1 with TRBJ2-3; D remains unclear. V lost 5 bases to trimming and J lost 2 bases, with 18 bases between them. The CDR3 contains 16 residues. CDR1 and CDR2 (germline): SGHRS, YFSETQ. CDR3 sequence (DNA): TGCGCCAGCAGGCTCGGAGTGGGTCCCAACACAGATACGCAGTATTTT. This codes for CASRLGVGPNTDTQYF.

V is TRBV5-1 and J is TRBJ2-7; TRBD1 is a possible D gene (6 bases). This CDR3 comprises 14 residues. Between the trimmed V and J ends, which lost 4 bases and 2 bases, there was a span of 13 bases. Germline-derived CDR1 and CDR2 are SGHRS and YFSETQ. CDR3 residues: CASSQQGPTYEQYF. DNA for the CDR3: TGCGCCAGCAGCCAACAGGGACCAACCTACGAGCAGTACTTC.

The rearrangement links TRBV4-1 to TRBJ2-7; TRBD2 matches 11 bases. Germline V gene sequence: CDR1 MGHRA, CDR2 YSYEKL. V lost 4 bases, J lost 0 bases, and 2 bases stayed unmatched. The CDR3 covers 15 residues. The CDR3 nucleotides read TGCGCCAGCAGCCTCGGACTAGCGGGCTCCTACGAGCAGTACTTC. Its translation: CASSLGLAGSYEQYF.

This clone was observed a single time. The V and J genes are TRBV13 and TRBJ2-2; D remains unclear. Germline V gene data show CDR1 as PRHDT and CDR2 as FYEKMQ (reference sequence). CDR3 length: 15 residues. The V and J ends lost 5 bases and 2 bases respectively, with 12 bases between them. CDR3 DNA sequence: TGTGCCAGCAGCACCCGACACACTAACACCGGGGAGCTGTTTTTT. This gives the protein CASSTRHTNTGELFF.

The CDR3 loop reads CASSYAGQGKETQYF. The CDR3 DNA reads TGTGCCAGCAGTTACGCCGGACAGGGGAAAGAGACCCAGTACTTC. The chain uses TRBV28 and TRBJ2-5, with 9 nucleotides matching TRBD1. V trimming: 4 bases; J trimming: 3 bases; junction bases outside the gene matches: 6. The CDR3 loop spans 15 amino acids. CDR1 MDHEN and CDR2 SYDVKM come from the germline V gene.

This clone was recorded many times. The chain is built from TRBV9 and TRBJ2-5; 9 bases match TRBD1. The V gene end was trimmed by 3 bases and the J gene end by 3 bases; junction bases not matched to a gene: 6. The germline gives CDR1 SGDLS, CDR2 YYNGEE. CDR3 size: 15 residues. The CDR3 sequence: CASSATGGAKETQYF. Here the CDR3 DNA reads TGTGCCAGCAGCGCGACAGGGGGTGCTAAAGAGACCCAGTACTTC.

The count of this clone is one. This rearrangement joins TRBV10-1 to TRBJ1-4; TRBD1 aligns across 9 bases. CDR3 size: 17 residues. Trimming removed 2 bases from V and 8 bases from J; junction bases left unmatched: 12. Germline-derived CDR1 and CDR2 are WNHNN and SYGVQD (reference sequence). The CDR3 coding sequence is TGCGCCAGCAGTGAGGCGAAACAGGGGGCGCGGTGGGAAAAACTGTTTTTT. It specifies CASSEAKQGARWEKLFF.

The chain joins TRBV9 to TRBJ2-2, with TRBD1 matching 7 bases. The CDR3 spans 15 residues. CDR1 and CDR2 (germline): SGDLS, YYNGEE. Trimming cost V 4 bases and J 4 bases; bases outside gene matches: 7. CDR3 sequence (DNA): TGTGCCAGCAGCAAACAGGGGTCCACCACCGGGGAGCTGTTTTTT. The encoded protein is CASSKQGSTTGELFF. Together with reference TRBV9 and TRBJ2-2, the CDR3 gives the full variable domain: DSGVTQTPKHLITATGQRVTLRCSPRSGDLSVYWYQQSLDQGLQFLIQYYNGEERAKGNILERFSAQQFPDLHSELNLSSLELGDSALYFCASSKQGSTTGELFFGEGSRLTVL.

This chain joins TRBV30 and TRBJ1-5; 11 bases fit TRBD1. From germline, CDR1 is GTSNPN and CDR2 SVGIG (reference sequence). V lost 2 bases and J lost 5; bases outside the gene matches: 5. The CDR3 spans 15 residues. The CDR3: CAWSLDRGQYQPQHF. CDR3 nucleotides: TGTGCCTGGAGTCTGGACAGGGGGCAATATCAGCCCCAGCATTTT. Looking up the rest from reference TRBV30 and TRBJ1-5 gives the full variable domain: SQTIHQWPATLVQPVGSPLSLECTVEGTSNPNLYWYRQAAGRGLQLLFYSVGIGQISSEVPQNLSASRPQDRQFILSSKKLLLSDSGFYLCAWSLDRGQYQPQHFGDGTRLSIL.

CDR3 amino acids: CASSGSVGAGDTQYF. The DNA of the CDR3 is TGTGCCAGCAGTGGGAGCGTCGGGGCAGGAGATACGCAGTATTTT. The chain is built from TRBV6-1 and TRBJ2-3; D tentatively fits TRBD1 or TRBD2 (5 bases each). Trimming took 4 bases from V and 5 from J, leaving 16 bases between them. The CDR3 consists of 15 residues. From germline, CDR1 is MNHNS and CDR2 SASEGT.

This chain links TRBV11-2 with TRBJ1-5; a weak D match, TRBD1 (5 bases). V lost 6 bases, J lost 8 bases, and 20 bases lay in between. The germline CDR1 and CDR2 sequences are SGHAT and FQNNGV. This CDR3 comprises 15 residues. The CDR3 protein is CASRLGVGGEEPQHF. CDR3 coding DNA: TGTGCCAGCAGACTAGGGGTCGGGGGAGAGGAGCCCCAGCATTTT.

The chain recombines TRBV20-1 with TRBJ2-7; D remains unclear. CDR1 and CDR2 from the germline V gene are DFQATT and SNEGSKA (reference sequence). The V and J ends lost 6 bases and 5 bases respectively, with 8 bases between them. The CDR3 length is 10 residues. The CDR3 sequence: CSAGKDEQYF. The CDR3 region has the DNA TGCAGTGCAGGTAAAGACGAGCAGTACTTC.

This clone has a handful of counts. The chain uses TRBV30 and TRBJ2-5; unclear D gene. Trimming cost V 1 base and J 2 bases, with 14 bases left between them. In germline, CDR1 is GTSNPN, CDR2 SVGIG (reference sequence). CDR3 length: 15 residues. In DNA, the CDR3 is TGTGCCTGGAGTGGTATGCAGGCGCTACAAGAGACCCAGTACTTC. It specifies CAWSGMQALQETQYF.

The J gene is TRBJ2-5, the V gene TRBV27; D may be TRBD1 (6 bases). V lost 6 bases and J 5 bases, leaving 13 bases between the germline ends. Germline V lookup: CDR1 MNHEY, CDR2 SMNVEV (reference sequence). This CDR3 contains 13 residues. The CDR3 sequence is CASREQGSETQYF. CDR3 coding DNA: TGTGCCAGCAGAGAACAGGGTTCGGAGACCCAGTACTTC.

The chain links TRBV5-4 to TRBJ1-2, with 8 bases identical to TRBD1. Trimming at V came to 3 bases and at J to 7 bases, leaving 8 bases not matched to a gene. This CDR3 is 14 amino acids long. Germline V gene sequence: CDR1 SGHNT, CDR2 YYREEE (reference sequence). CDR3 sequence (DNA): TGTGCCAGCAGCTCAACAGGGGGAGGGATTGGCTACACCTTC. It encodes CASSSTGGGIGYTF.

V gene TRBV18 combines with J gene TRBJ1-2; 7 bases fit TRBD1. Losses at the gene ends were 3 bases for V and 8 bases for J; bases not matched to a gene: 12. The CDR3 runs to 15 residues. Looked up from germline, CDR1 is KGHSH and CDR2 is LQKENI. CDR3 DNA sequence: TGTGCCAGCTCACCGACGGACAGGCGCCAAGGCGGCTACACCTTC. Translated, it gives CASSPTDRRQGGYTF.

The CDR3 DNA reads as TGTGCCAGCAGTGCTAGAAATACGGGGATCACAGATACGCAGTATTTT. Translated: CASSARNTGITDTQYF. This rearrangement joins TRBV2 to TRBJ2-3, with D tentatively TRBD2 (5 bases). V lost 4 bases to trimming and J lost 2 bases, with 16 bases between them. Germline V gene sequence: CDR1 SNHLY, CDR2 FYNNEI. The CDR3 contains 16 residues.

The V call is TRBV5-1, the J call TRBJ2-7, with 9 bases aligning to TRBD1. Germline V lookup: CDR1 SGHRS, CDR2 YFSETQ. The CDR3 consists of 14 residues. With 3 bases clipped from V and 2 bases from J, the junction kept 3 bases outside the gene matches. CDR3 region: CASSWTGEAYEQYF. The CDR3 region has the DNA TGCGCCAGCAGCTGGACAGGGGAGGCCTACGAGCAGTACTTC.

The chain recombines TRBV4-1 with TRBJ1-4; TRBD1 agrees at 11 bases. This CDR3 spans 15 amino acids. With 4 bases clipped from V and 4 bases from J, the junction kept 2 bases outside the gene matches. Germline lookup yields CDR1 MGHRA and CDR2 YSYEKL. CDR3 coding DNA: TGCGCCAGCAGCCCGGGGACAGGGGGTAATGAAAAACTGTTTTTT. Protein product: CASSPGTGGNEKLFF.

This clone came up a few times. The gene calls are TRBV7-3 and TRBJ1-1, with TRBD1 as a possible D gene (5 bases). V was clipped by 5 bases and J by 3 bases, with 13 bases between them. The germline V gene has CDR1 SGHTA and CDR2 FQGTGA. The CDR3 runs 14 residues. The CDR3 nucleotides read TGTGCCAGCAGCGATCGGGGCGTGGACACTGAAGCTTTCTTT. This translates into CASSDRGVDTEAFF.

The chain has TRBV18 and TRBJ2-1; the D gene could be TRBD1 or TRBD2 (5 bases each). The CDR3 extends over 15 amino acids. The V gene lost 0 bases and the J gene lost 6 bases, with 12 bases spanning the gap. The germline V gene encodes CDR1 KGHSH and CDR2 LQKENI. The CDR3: CASSPPGLASNEQFF. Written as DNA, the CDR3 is TGTGCCAGCTCACCACCGGGGCTAGCTAGCAATGAGCAGTTCTTC.

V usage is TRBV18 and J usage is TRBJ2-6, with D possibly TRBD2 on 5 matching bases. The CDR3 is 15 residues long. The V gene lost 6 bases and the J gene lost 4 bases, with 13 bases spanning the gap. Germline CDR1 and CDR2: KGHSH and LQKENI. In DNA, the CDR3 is TGTGCCAGCTCTCTTCTACCGGGAGGGGCCAACGTCCTGACTTTC. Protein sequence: CASSLLPGGANVLTF.

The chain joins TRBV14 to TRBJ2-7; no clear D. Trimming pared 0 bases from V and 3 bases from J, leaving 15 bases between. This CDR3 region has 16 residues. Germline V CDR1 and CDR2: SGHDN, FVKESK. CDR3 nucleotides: TGTGCCAGCAGCCAAGATCTTGCAGCGACGAGCTACGAGCAGTACTTC. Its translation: CASSQDLAATSYEQYF.

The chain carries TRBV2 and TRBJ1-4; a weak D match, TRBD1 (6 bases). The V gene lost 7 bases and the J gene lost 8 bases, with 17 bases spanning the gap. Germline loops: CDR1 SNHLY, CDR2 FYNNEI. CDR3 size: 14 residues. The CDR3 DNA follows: TGTGCCAGCATGCAAAGGGGGTCTCGGGAAAAACTGTTTTTT. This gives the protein CASMQRGSREKLFF.